A selection of T cell receptor beta chains follows, all from one sample in a study of blood T cell repertoires in COVID-19. Sequenced by immunoSEQ multiplex PCR; TCRdb stores in-frame clones only, minus some. Of around 180,000 clones in the sample, 88% were seen once. Sequenced: peripheral blood. Receptors were obtained from a man aged 60-69 years with acute or convalescent COVID-19. The CDR3 runs from the conserved cysteine through the conserved F or W. The D gene is left open where the match is weak. Rows give clone size only sometimes, using once, few, many, or a class for an expanded clone.

>-|TRBV6-2/TRBV6-3|TRBJ1-1|-
TGTGCCAGCAGTCCAATGGTGCGCACTGAAGCTTTCTTT
CASSPMVRTEAFF
>-|TRBV5-1|TRBJ1-5|-
TGCGCCAGCAGCTTGCTACAGGGACAGCCCCAGCATTTT
CASSLLQGQPQHF
>-|TRBV6-2/TRBV6-3|TRBJ1-2|TRBD1
TGTGCCAGCAGTAGACAGGGGATCTATGGCTACACCTTC
CASSRQGIYGYTF
>-|TRBV18|TRBJ2-1|-
TGTGCCAGCTCACCACCACAGATTGTCAATGAGCAGTTCTTC
CASSPPQIVNEQFF
>few|TRBV3-1/TRBV3-2|TRBJ2-7|-
TGTGCCAGCAGCCTCTGGGGAGGCGAGCAGTACTTC
CASSLWGGEQYF
>-|TRBV6-6|TRBJ2-4|-
TGTGCCAGCAGTTACTCGGGGGCAGCCAAAAACATTCAGTACTTC
CASSYSGAAKNIQYF
>-|TRBV4-1|TRBJ2-5|TRBD2
TGCGCCAGCAGCCCGAGGGGGCTAGCGGGGAACCAAGAGACCCAGTACTTC
CASSPRGLAGNQETQYF
>-|TRBV9|TRBJ2-1|TRBD1
TGTGCCAGCAGCGTAGGACAGGGAACCTACAATGAGCAGTTCTTC
CASSVGQGTYNEQFF
>-|TRBV6-5|TRBJ1-3|-
TGTGCCAGCATCAACAGCGGAAACACCATATATTTT
CASINSGNTIYF
>-|TRBV5-4|TRBJ2-7|TRBD2
TGTGCCAGCAGCTTGGACCGGGGGGATTTCTACGAGCAGTACTTC
CASSLDRGDFYEQYF
>-|TRBV9|TRBJ1-1|-
TGTGCCAGCAGCGTAGTCGGACAGAACACTGAAGCTTTCTTT
CASSVVGQNTEAFF
>-|TRBV4-3|TRBJ1-2|-
TGCGCCAGCAGCCAAGATTTACAACGGGGTGGCTACACCTTC
CASSQDLQRGGYTF
>few|TRBV29-1|TRBJ1-3|TRBD1
TGCAGCGTTGTTATTTCATCTAGGGGGCTATCTGGAAACACCATATATTTT
CSVVISSRGLSGNTIYF
>-|TRBV29-1|TRBJ1-1|TRBD1
TGCAGCGTCAGACGGACAGGGCAGAATCCTGAAGCTTTCTTT
CSVRRTGQNPEAFF
>-|TRBV20-1|TRBJ2-7|TRBD2
TGCAGTGCTAGTAAGGCGGGAGGGCGCAAGAGGTACGAGCAGTACTTC
CSASKAGGRKRYEQYF
>-|TRBV18|TRBJ2-1|TRBD2
TGTGCCAGCTCCAACGGACTAGTCTCAGACAATGAGCAGTTCTTC
CASSNGLVSDNEQFF
>-|TRBV14|TRBJ2-3|TRBD2
TGTGCCAGCAGCCCCTTGAGCGGGGGCACAGATACGCAGTATTTT
CASSPLSGGTDTQYF
>-|TRBV2|TRBJ2-4|TRBD1
TGTGCCAGCTCTAGACAGGGCGAGACTCAGTACTTC
CASSRQGETQYF
>-|TRBV9|TRBJ2-3|TRBD2
TGTGCCAGCAGCGTAGATCTAACGGGGGGGACAGATACGCAGTATTTT
CASSVDLTGGTDTQYF
>once|TRBV5-5|TRBJ1-2|TRBD1
TGTGCCAGCAGCTTGACAGGGGGGCAGAACTATGGCTACACCTTC
CASSLTGGQNYGYTF
>-|TRBV19|TRBJ1-5|TRBD1
TGTGCCAGTAGTACTACAGGGGGTGGTCAGCCCCAGCATTTT
CASSTTGGGQPQHF
>-|TRBV6-1|TRBJ1-2|-
TGTGCCAGCAGTGAAGTCCGAGGGAACTATGGCTACACCTTC
CASSEVRGNYGYTF
>-|TRBV6-1|TRBJ1-1|-
TGTGCCAGCAGTGAAAGGGTGACAGCTACTGAAGCTTTCTTT
CASSERVTATEAFF
>-|TRBV6-2/TRBV6-3|TRBJ1-2|TRBD1
TGTGCCAGCAGTGCTCCTTTCAGGGGGCAATACGTCTACACCTTC
CASSAPFRGQYVYTF
>-|TRBV10-3|TRBJ1-1|TRBD1
TGTGCCATCATGGACAGGTTGAACACTGAAGCTTTCTTT
CAIMDRLNTEAFF
>-|TRBV24-1|TRBJ2-2|-
TGTGCCACCAGTCCCACAGCTACCCCCGGGGAGCTGTTTTTT
CATSPTATPGELFF
>-|TRBV11-2|TRBJ1-5|-
TGTGCCAGCAGCTTTACTGGGGGGTACAACAATCAGCCCCAGCATTTT
CASSFTGGYNNQPQHF
>-|TRBV2|TRBJ1-6|TRBD1
TGTGCCAGGGAAGGACAGGGTAATTCACCCCTCCACTTT
CAREGQGNSPLHF
>-|TRBV24-1|TRBJ2-1|-
TGTGCCACCAGTGATTTGAGGGGTCATGAGCAGTTCTTC
CATSDLRGHEQFF
>-|TRBV11-3|TRBJ2-7|TRBD1
TGTGCCAGCAGCGTGTACAGGGGTTCCTACGAGCAGTACTTC
CASSVYRGSYEQYF
>-|TRBV5-4|TRBJ1-2|TRBD1
TGTGCCAGCAGCCCCCGGGACAGGGTTTATGGCTACACCTTC
CASSPRDRVYGYTF
>-|TRBV9|TRBJ1-3|TRBD1
TGTGCCAGCAGCGTAGAGCCAGGGGGGAATACGGGAAACACCATATATTTT
CASSVEPGGNTGNTIYF
>-|TRBV12-3/TRBV12-4|TRBJ1-2|TRBD1
TGTGCCAGCAGTTGGACAGGGGCAGGCTACACCTTC
CASSWTGAGYTF
>-|TRBV7-9|TRBJ2-1|TRBD1
TGTGCCAGCAGTTCGAACAGGGGATCCTCCTACAATGAGCAGTTCTTC
CASSSNRGSSYNEQFF
>-|TRBV24-1|TRBJ2-1|TRBD2
TGTGCCACCAGGGCGGGAGGGGGAGGTGAGCAGTTCTTC
CATRAGGGGEQFF
>-|TRBV7-2|TRBJ2-1|-
TGTGCCAGCAGCCGACGGGCCTACAATGAGCAGTTCTTC
CASSRRAYNEQFF
>once|TRBV7-2|TRBJ2-3|-
TGTGCCAGCTCCTATATCCGGGTGGATACGCAGTATTTT
CASSYIRVDTQYF
>-|TRBV7-6|TRBJ2-7|TRBD2
TGTGCCAGCAGTCTAGCGGACCCCTACGAGCAGTACTTC
CASSLADPYEQYF
>few|TRBV10-3|TRBJ1-5|-
TGTGCCATCAGTGAGTCGGAGGGTCAGCCCCAGCATTTT
CAISESEGQPQHF
>-|TRBV5-8|TRBJ1-1|-
TGTGCCAGCAGTTACGGGGGGCGCGGTGAAGCTTTCTTT
CASSYGGRGEAFF
>-|TRBV5-1|TRBJ2-2|-
TGCGCCAGCAGCTTGGCTGTTACCGGGGAGCTGTTTTTT
CASSLAVTGELFF
>-|TRBV11-3|TRBJ1-1|-
TGTGCCAGCGATCTCGGACAGACGAACACTGAAGCTTTCTTT
CASDLGQTNTEAFF
>once|TRBV2|TRBJ2-3|TRBD2
TGTGCCAGCACCTGGAGCGGGGTAGGCACAGATACGCAGTATTTT
CASTWSGVGTDTQYF
>-|TRBV7-3|TRBJ2-1|TRBD2
TGTGCCAGCAGACCAAGCGGGAGTATAAACAATGAGCAGTTCTTC
CASRPSGSINNEQFF
>-|TRBV19|TRBJ1-5|-
TGTGCCAGTAGTTCAGACAACAATCAGCCCCAGCATTTT
CASSSDNNQPQHF
>-|TRBV10-3|TRBJ2-2|-
TGTGCCATCTCCGAGGGGGGGAGGGATAACACCGGGGAGCTGTTTTTT
CAISEGGRDNTGELFF
>-|TRBV6-2/TRBV6-3|TRBJ1-2|-
TGTGCCAGCAGCCCCCGAGGAGCTAACTATGGCTACACCTTC
CASSPRGANYGYTF
>once|TRBV19|TRBJ2-1|TRBD1
TGTGCCAGTAGTGAACAGGGGGGAGCTGGGGACAATGAGCAGTTCTTC
CASSEQGGAGDNEQFF
>-|TRBV6-5|TRBJ1-1|-
TGTGCCAGCAGAGACATCTGGAACACTGAAGCTTTCTTT
CASRDIWNTEAFF
>-|TRBV19|TRBJ2-2|TRBD2
TGTGCCAGTAGTATCCTAGCGGGAGGGACCGGGGAGCTGTTTTTT
CASSILAGGTGELFF
>-|TRBV6-4|TRBJ1-6|-
TGTGCCAGCAGTGCCCCCACAGGTATATATAATTCACCCCTCCACTTT
CASSAPTGIYNSPLHF
>few|TRBV7-8|TRBJ2-3|TRBD2
TGTGCCAGCAGCTTAGCTTTTGGGCTAGCGGGGGCCTCTAGCACAGATACGCAGTATTTT
CASSLAFGLAGASSTDTQYF